This TCR beta chain is from a study (dated by TCRdb to between 2014 and 2016). About the full investigation: Whether tumor-infiltrating Tregs in breast cancer are recruited from blood Tregs or converted in situ from other CD4+ T cell subsets was tested.

This clonotype has a single count. The clone's antigen remains unknown. Per-base quality was not reported, and no clone a single base away is much larger than it. One read offers little support. Between the V and J ends, shortened by 4 bases and 4 bases respectively, the junction contains 10 bases. The germline V gene yields SGHTA for CDR1 and FQGNSA for CDR2. Including the terminal cysteine and phenylalanine, the CDR3 comprises 14 residues. Of the read, only the CDR3 DNA is kept; its 42 bases are in frame from base 1. Amplification of full-length TCR variable regions was done by 5' RACE PCR using constant-region reverse primers, and this step was followed by semi-nested PCR with Nested Universal Primer A. Using the ReliaPrep RNA Cell Miniprep System, total RNA was extracted, and the SMARTer RACE 5'/3' Kit was then used to reverse transcribe the RNA into 5'RACE-ready cDNA. An Illumina MiSeq was used to sequence the full-length TCR alpha and beta libraries, which had been barcoded with multiplex adaptors. In the original analysis: For each of nine subset-tissue groups, sequencing data from the five patients were combined, and the groups were compared by unsupervised clustering of TCR gene usage. Repertoire similarity was calculated with the Morisita-Horn index, weighting shared sequences by their contribution to each repertoire. The raw public data were reprocessed by TCRdb itself: fastp quality trimming at Q25, MiXCR clonotype calling, in-frame beta chains only. Here each entry gathers all rows of one CDR3 protein and keeps the most common genes and DNA. The V and J calls shown here were made by TCRdb, not taken from the authors' results. This sample gives tens of thousands of distinct CDR3 sequences in total; approximately 23% of them show up just once. The ten biggest clones cover just under 3% of the sample.

The memory CD4+ T cell population was isolated based on a CD4+CD45RO+CD25- phenotype. Tregs, naive and memory CD4+ T cells from tumor, blood and ipsilateral draining lymph nodes of a handful of breast cancer patients underwent full-length TCR alpha and beta sequencing. Tumor tissue and lymph nodes obtained by ipsilateral axillary dissection were perfused with PBS, cut into small pieces and digested using collagenase I and hyaluronidase. Ficoll density gradient centrifugation was used to isolate mononuclear cells from lymph nodes or from approximately 46 ml of peripheral blood. FACS confirmed that the sorted cell populations were more than 90% pure. Results the study describes overall, beyond this receptor: Tumor memory CD4+ T cell TCR gene usage was found to cluster with blood and lymph node memory CD4+ cells and with lymph node naive CD4+ cells. The greatest overlap of tumor-infiltrating Treg TCR alpha and beta sequences was with tumor naive CD4+ T cells, followed next by blood naive CD4+ T cells. Rather than covering whole repertoires, validation in the larger cohort was restricted to a single TCR beta V-J rearrangement.

Source material: memory CD4+ T cells sorted from a lymph node. This specimen's cell subset or site label, interpreted: memory CD4+ T cells, CD4+CD45RO+CD25-. The clonotype comes from a female donor with breast cancer. Here the chain combines TRBV7-2 and TRBJ1-4, with the D gene not clear enough to name. The sequence in DNA is TGTGCCAGCAGCTCCAGCGGTGGTAATGAAAAACTGTTTTTT. Protein translation: CASSSSGGNEKLFF.